The T cell receptor (beta chain) under discussion was sequenced for a study of molecular identifiers for immune sequencing clone quantification. J was trimmed by 2 bases and V by 0 bases; bases with no gene match: 8. This CDR3 region has 17 residues. Germline CDR1 reads LGHDT; CDR2 reads YNNKEL (reference sequence). TCRdb itself ran the PCR reads through MiXCR, one entry per CDR3 protein. The data contain 350,000 or so distinct CDR3 sequences, about a fifth of them singletons. J is TRBJ2-3 and V is TRBV3-1, with 7 bases that match TRBD2. Sequencing used naive CD8+ T cells from blood, with Jurkat cell RNA spiked in. Subset: FACS-sorted CD8+CD4-CCR7+CD45RA+ naive T cells. The receptor was derived from a human donor in good health. Some libraries in this study had Jurkat cell RNA spiked in. Here the CDR3 DNA reads TGTGCCAGCAGCCAAGATCTTCGGCGGGGGACCACAGATACGCAGTATTTT. This translates into CASSQDLRRGTTDTQYF.